What follows are 23 T cell receptor beta chains derived from one specimen sequenced in a study of blood T cell repertoires in COVID-19. Data came from immunoSEQ multiplex PCR; TCRdb stores just in-frame clones and leaves some out. The sample carries about 500,000 clones, about 89% recorded once. Source material: peripheral blood. The receptors come from a woman aged 50 to 65 with COVID-19, enrolled during active disease.

The CDR3 nucleotides are TGTGCCAGCAGCGCGCAACCAGGGACAGGAGAAGCTTTCTTT. It codes for CASSAQPGTGEAFF. The rearrangement joins TRBV7-3 to TRBJ1-1, with TRBD1 matching over 8 bases. The germline V gene has CDR1 SGHTA and CDR2 FQGTGA. J lost 8 bases, V lost 5 bases, and 10 bases had no gene match. This CDR3 comprises 14 residues.

Only one count was recorded for this clone. V and J are TRBV9 and TRBJ2-3; TRBD1 might be the D (5 bases). The germline gives CDR1 SGDLS, CDR2 YYNGEE. V was clipped by 0 bases and J by 4 bases, with 12 bases between them. The CDR3 has 15 amino acids. CDR3 sequence (DNA): TGTGCCAGCAGCGTAGCTAAAGGCAGGGCAGATACGCAGTATTTT. It specifies CASSVAKGRADTQYF.

V gene TRBV12-3 or TRBV12-4 combines with J gene TRBJ1-1, with a tentative D call TRBD1 (6 bases). The V and J ends lost 7 bases and 11 bases respectively, with 17 bases between them. The CDR3 runs to 12 residues. CDR3 amino acids: CASKYTGFGAFF. CDR3 nucleotide sequence: TGTGCCAGCAAATATACAGGGTTCGGGGCTTTCTTT.

V is TRBV29-1 and J is TRBJ2-1; the match to TRBD1 covers 9 bases. The germline V gene has CDR1 SQVTM and CDR2 ANQGSEA. The ends lost 5 bases at V and 7 bases at J; junction bases unmatched: 9. This CDR3 contains 14 residues. CDR3 amino acids: CSVYHRGLGNEQFF. The CDR3 bases are TGCAGCGTTTACCACAGGGGGCTTGGGAATGAGCAGTTCTTC.

The rearrangement links TRBV7-9 to TRBJ1-4; D is perhaps TRBD1 (6 bases). Trimming stripped 3 bases from V and 8 bases from J, with 10 bases between. The CDR3 runs to 13 residues. Germline V gene lookup returns CDR1 SEHNR and CDR2 FQNEAQ (reference sequence). The CDR3 loop reads CASSFGTYEKLFF. The CDR3 region has the DNA TGTGCCAGCAGCTTTGGGACATACGAAAAACTGTTTTTT.

The chain joins TRBV6-1 to TRBJ2-7; TRBD1 matches 9 bases. This CDR3 comprises 16 residues. With 6 bases clipped from V and 3 bases from J, the junction kept 12 bases outside the gene matches. Per the germline V gene, CDR1 is MNHNS and CDR2 is SASEGT. CDR3 DNA sequence: TGTGCCAGCAGCGAAAAAGAGACAGGGGGGATCTACGAGCAGTACTTC. Translation gives CASSEKETGGIYEQYF.

The table lists this clone with a few counts. V is TRBV29-1 and J is TRBJ1-2; D uncertain. The germline gives CDR1 SQVTM, CDR2 ANQGSEA. This CDR3 is 14 amino acids long. The V gene lost 2 bases and the J gene lost 8 bases, with 18 bases spanning the gap. The CDR3 loop is CSVESTGIVVGYTF. Written as DNA, the CDR3 is TGCAGCGTTGAAAGTACGGGGATAGTAGTGGGCTACACCTTC.

This sequence joins TRBV28 and TRBJ1-4; possibly TRBD1 for D (6 bases). CDR3 length equals 14 residues. Trimming cost V 5 bases and J 8 bases, with 15 bases left between them. Germline V CDR1 and CDR2: MDHEN, SYDVKM. In DNA, the CDR3 is TGTGCCAGCAGTAGGTCAGGGGCAGGGGAAAAACTGTTTTTT. Its translation is CASSRSGAGEKLFF.

The chain couples TRBV4-1 to TRBJ2-3, with TRBD2 identical over 9 bases. Per germline, CDR1 MGHRA and CDR2 YSYEKL. This CDR3 comprises 16 residues. V dropped 4 bases and J dropped 0; count of bases not matched to a gene: 5. The CDR3 loop reads CASSLRTSASTDTQYF. Written as DNA, the CDR3 is TGCGCCAGCAGCCTCCGGACTAGCGCTAGCACAGATACGCAGTATTTT.

The V call is TRBV7-9, the J call TRBJ1-1; 7 positions agree with TRBD1. The V and J ends lost 11 bases and 4 bases, in that order; junction bases with no gene match: 13. CDR3 length: 14 residues. Germline assignment: CDR1 SEHNR and CDR2 FQNEAQ (reference sequence). CDR3 bases: TGTGCCGGCGGGACAGCGCAAAGGGGCACTGAAGCTTTCTTT. Translated: CAGGTAQRGTEAFF.

The V gene is TRBV5-1, the J gene TRBJ1-1; tentatively, D is TRBD1 (6 bases). Trimming left V 3 bases short and J 6 bases short, with 15 bases between. The length of the CDR3 is 14 residues. CDR1 SGHRS and CDR2 YFSETQ come from the germline V gene. Here the CDR3 reads CASSSTGSGPEAFF. The CDR3 DNA reads TGCGCCAGCAGCTCAACAGGGTCAGGGCCTGAAGCTTTCTTT. The whole variable domain, remainder taken from reference TRBV5-1 and TRBJ1-1, is KAGVTQTPRYLIKTRGQQVTLSCSPISGHRSVSWYQQTPGQGLQFLFEYFSETQRNKGNFPGRFSGRQFSNSRSEMNVSTLELGDSALYLCASSSTGSGPEAFFGQGTRLTVV.

This chain uses TRBV10-2 with TRBJ1-2, with D hard to call. Germline values: CDR1 WSHSY, CDR2 SAAADI. V was clipped by 3 bases and J by 4 bases, with 18 bases between them. The CDR3 has 16 amino acids. This chain's CDR3 is CASSEPSGRYLYGYTF. CDR3 DNA: TGCGCCAGCAGTGAACCTTCAGGCAGGTACCTCTATGGCTACACCTTC.

This chain connects TRBV11-2 to TRBJ2-1; 8 bases are a match to TRBD2. Trimming took 5 bases from V and 10 from J; bases not matched to a gene: 16. CDR3 length: 16 amino acids. In germline, CDR1 is SGHAT, CDR2 FQNNGV. The CDR3 region is CASSTRLGGGPREQFF. DNA for the CDR3: TGTGCCAGCAGCACCCGATTGGGCGGGGGGCCGAGAGAGCAGTTCTTC.

This chain uses TRBV5-6 with TRBJ1-5; 11 bases match TRBD1. After removal of 4 bases from V and 0 bases from J, the junction contained 6 bases not matched to a gene. CDR3 length: 17 amino acids. CDR1 SGHDT and CDR2 YYEEEE come from the germline V gene. In DNA, the CDR3 is TGTGCCAGCAGCAAAGGACAGGGGGCCTATAGCAATCAGCCCCAGCATTTT. Translation: CASSKGQGAYSNQPQHF.

The rearrangement links TRBV3-1 (or the pseudogene TRBV3-2) to TRBJ2-5; 8 bases are a match to TRBD1. The CDR3 sequence is 12 residues long. Looked up from germline, CDR1 is LGHDT and CDR2 is YNNKEL (reference sequence). J lost 9 bases, V lost 7 bases, and 7 bases had no gene match. The DNA for the CDR3 is TGTGCCAGCATCGGGACAGGTCGGGCCCAGTACTTC. This codes for CASIGTGRAQYF.

The chain is built from TRBV7-2 and TRBJ2-3, with D perhaps TRBD2 (7 bases). The CDR3 is made up of 16 amino acids. Trimming removed 3 bases at V and 5 bases at J, with 18 bases between. Germline CDR1 SGHTA, CDR2 FQGNSA. The CDR3 DNA reads as TGTGCCAGCAGCTTCCGACCGGGGGGCATAGGAGATACGCAGTATTTT. Protein product: CASSFRPGGIGDTQYF.

The rearrangement joins TRBV9 to TRBJ1-3, with 7 bases identical to TRBD1. The CDR3 is 17 residues long. Germline V lookup: CDR1 SGDLS, CDR2 YYNGEE. V dropped 0 bases and J dropped 0; count of bases not matched to a gene: 6. The CDR3 protein is CASSVEGGSFSGNTIYF. The CDR3 DNA follows: TGTGCCAGCAGCGTAGAAGGGGGCTCCTTCTCTGGAAACACCATATATTTT.

The J gene is TRBJ1-5, the V gene TRBV6-6, with a possible D match to TRBD1 (5 bases). Germline V gene lookup returns CDR1 MNHNY and CDR2 SVGAGI (reference sequence). Trimming pared 2 bases from V and 2 bases from J, leaving 7 bases between. The CDR3 is made up of 14 amino acids. The CDR3 DNA follows: TGTGCCAGCAGTTACGGAGGGGGCAATCAGCCCCAGCATTTT. Its protein product is CASSYGGGNQPQHF.

The chain combines TRBV5-1 with TRBJ2-5; possibly TRBD1 for D (6 bases). Per germline, CDR1 SGHRS and CDR2 YFSETQ. Trimming pared 4 bases from V and 5 bases from J, leaving 12 bases between. The CDR3 spans 13 residues. This CDR3 is CASSQGPQETQYF. CDR3 nucleotide sequence: TGCGCCAGCAGCCAGGGGCCTCAGGAGACCCAGTACTTC.

Only a few counts were recorded for this clone. The chain has TRBV5-4 and TRBJ1-3; TRBD1 aligns across 8 bases. The V and J ends lost 3 bases and 4 bases, in that order; junction bases with no gene match: 6. Per germline, CDR1 SGHNT and CDR2 YYREEE (reference sequence). This CDR3 spans 15 amino acids. Here the CDR3 DNA reads TGTGCCAGCAGCTCCTGGACAGGGCTAGGAAACACCATATATTTT. This gives the protein CASSSWTGLGNTIYF.

The chain links TRBV3-1 (or the pseudogene TRBV3-2) to TRBJ2-3; 9 bases are a match to TRBD1. Germline V gene lookup returns CDR1 LGHDT and CDR2 YNNKEL (reference sequence). Unmatched junction bases numbered 9, after V lost 4 bases and J lost 7 bases. The CDR3 is 15 residues long. The CDR3 here is CASSRSGTGRNTQYF. In DNA, the CDR3 is TGTGCCAGCAGCCGCTCCGGGACAGGGAGAAATACGCAGTATTTT.

The rearrangement uses TRBV5-6 and TRBJ2-2; D ambiguous. Germline loops: CDR1 SGHDT, CDR2 YYEEEE. The V end lost 4 bases, the J end lost 5 bases, and 6 bases lay between the germline ends. The CDR3 sequence is 12 residues long. Written as DNA, the CDR3 is TGTGCCAGCAGCCGGGTGACCGGGGAGCTGTTTTTT. Protein product: CASSRVTGELFF.

The chain uses TRBV6-5 and TRBJ2-7, with 7 nucleotides matching TRBD2. Germline CDR1 is MNHEY and CDR2 is SVGAGI. V lost 2 bases, J lost 3 bases, and 1 base stayed unmatched. There are 13 residues in the CDR3. This CDR3 reads CASSYGGSYEQYF. CDR3 coding DNA: TGTGCCAGCAGTTACGGCGGGAGCTACGAGCAGTACTTC.